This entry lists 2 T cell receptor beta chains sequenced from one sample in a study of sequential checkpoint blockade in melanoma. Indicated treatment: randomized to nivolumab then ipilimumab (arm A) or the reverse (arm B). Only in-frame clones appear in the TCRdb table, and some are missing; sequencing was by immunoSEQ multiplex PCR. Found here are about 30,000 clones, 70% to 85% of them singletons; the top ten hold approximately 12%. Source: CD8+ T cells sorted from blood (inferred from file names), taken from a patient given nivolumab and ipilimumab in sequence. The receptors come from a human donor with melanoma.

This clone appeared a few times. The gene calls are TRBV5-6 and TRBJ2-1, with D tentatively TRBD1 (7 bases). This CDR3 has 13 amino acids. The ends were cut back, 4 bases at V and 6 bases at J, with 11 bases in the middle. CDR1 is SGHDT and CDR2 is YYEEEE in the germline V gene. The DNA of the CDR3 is TGTGCCAGCAGCGCGGGACAGCCCAATGAGCAGTTCTTC. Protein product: CASSAGQPNEQFF.

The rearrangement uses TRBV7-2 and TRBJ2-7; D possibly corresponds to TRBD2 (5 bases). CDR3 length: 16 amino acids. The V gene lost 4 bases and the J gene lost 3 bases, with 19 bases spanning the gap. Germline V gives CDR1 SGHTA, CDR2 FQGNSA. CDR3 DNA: TGTGCCAGCAGCTCGACTAATGCCCCCCTCTTCTACGAGCAGTACTTC. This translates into CASSSTNAPLFYEQYF.